The 18 T cell receptor beta chains presented below share a single source sample, sequenced in a study of blood T cell repertoires in COVID-19. TCRdb's table, derived via immunoSEQ multiplex PCR, lists solely in-frame clones and lacks some. The sample holds roughly 140,000 clones, roughly 80% seen once. Sequencing used peripheral blood. Source of these receptors: a man aged 65-85 years who had recovered from COVID-19.

This sequence joins TRBV28 and TRBJ1-1; D is unresolved. Trimming left V 5 bases short and J 6 bases short, with 16 bases between. Germline CDR1 is MDHEN and CDR2 is SYDVKM. This CDR3 is 14 amino acids long. CDR3: CASSLAVSPPEAFF. The CDR3 DNA reads as TGTGCCAGCAGTCTGGCGGTTTCCCCACCTGAAGCTTTCTTT. The full variable domain, in which reference TRBV28 and TRBJ1-1 provide the parts outside the CDR3, is DVKVTQSSRYLVKRTGEKVFLECVQDMDHENMFWYRQDPGLGLRLIYFSYDVKMKEKGDIPEGYSVSREKKERFSLILESASTNQTSMYLCASSLAVSPPEAFFGQGTRLTVV.

Only a few counts were recorded for this clone. This chain connects TRBV27 to TRBJ2-3, with 11 bases identical to TRBD1. Germline V gene lookup returns CDR1 MNHEY and CDR2 SMNVEV (reference sequence). CDR3 length equals 14 residues. The J segment lost 4 bases and the V segment lost 8 bases, leaving 5 bases of the junction unmatched. For the CDR3, the DNA is TGTGCCAGCGGGGACAGGGGGTTCGCAGATACGCAGTATTTT. As protein: CASGDRGFADTQYF.

This clone appeared once. The rearrangement uses TRBV5-1 and TRBJ2-2, with 7 nucleotides matching TRBD1. V shed 0 bases and J 6 bases; nucleotides not matched to a gene: 2. Germline CDR1 reads SGHRS; CDR2 reads YFSETQ. The CDR3 length is 14 residues. DNA of the CDR3: TGCGCCAGCAGCTTGGACAGGGGCGCCGGGGAGCTGTTTTTT. Translated, it gives CASSLDRGAGELFF.

The CDR3 DNA is TGTGCCAGTAGTATTACACTGACAGGGAACGAGCAGTACTTC. It yields the protein CASSITLTGNEQYF. V gene TRBV19 combines with J gene TRBJ2-7, with 7 nucleotides matching TRBD1. The CDR3 contains 14 residues. J gave up 5 bases and V 3 bases, and 7 bases lay outside the gene matches. Germline assignment: CDR1 LNHDA and CDR2 SQIVND (reference sequence).

The chain is built from TRBV10-3 and TRBJ2-1, with D perhaps TRBD1 (5 bases). The length of the CDR3 is 13 residues. V was pared by 7 bases and J by 5 bases, with 12 bases between. CDR1 ENHRY and CDR2 SYGVKD come from the germline V gene. DNA of the CDR3: TGTGCCATCACGTCCAGGGATAACAATGAGCAGTTCTTC. Encoded protein: CAITSRDNNEQFF.

The chain recombines TRBV11-2 with TRBJ2-1; D is perhaps TRBD1 (8 bases). Germline assignment: CDR1 SGHAT and CDR2 FQNNGV. The CDR3 is made up of 15 amino acids. V gave up 5 bases and J gave up 7 bases, with 18 bases separating them. CDR3 residues: CASSRVTGEGNEQFF. In DNA form, the CDR3 reads TGTGCCAGCAGCCGAGTGACAGGGGAGGGGAATGAGCAGTTCTTC.

This clone was picked up one time. This chain links TRBV18 with TRBJ1-5, with 8 bases aligning to TRBD1. After removal of 1 base from V and 7 bases from J, the junction contained 6 bases not matched to a gene. CDR3 length: 15 residues. Per germline, CDR1 KGHSH and CDR2 LQKENI. The CDR3 region is CASSPRQGTEQPQHF. In DNA form, the CDR3 reads TGTGCCAGCTCACCACGACAGGGGACGGAACAGCCCCAGCATTTT.

The chain combines TRBV7-9 with TRBJ2-1; 9 bases match TRBD2. CDR3 length equals 16 residues. Germline V gives CDR1 SEHNR, CDR2 FQNEAQ (reference sequence). The ends lost 1 base at V and 5 bases at J; junction bases unmatched: 6. CDR3 in DNA: TGTGCCAGCAGCTTAGTGCAGCGGGAGGCCGACAATGAGCAGTTCTTC. Translated, it gives CASSLVQREADNEQFF. The whole variable domain, filled in from reference TRBV7-9 and TRBJ2-1, reads DTGVSQNPRHKITKRGQNVTFRCDPISEHNRLYWYRQTLGQGPEFLTYFQNEAQLEKSRLLSDRFSAERPKGSFSTLEIQRTEQGDSAMYLCASSLVQREADNEQFFGPGTRLTVL.

This clone was seen a single time. The chain recombines TRBV21-1 with TRBJ1-4; the table's D call TRBD1 went unverified against the DNA. TRBV21-1 is assigned pseudogene status. The CDR3 has 20 amino acids. In nucleotides, the CDR3 is TGTGCCAGCAGCAAAGTTTTCAGGACAGGGTGTCGAAAAACTAATGAAAAACTGTTTTTT. Its protein is CASSKVFRTGCRKTNEKLFF.

V usage is TRBV11-1 and J usage is TRBJ2-7; 7 bases are shared with TRBD1. Trimming cost V 1 base and J 3 bases; bases outside gene matches: 6. The CDR3 consists of 15 residues. Germline V lookup: CDR1 SGHAT, CDR2 FQDESV (reference sequence). The chain's CDR3 is CASSLGQGPFYEQYF. The CDR3 DNA follows: TGTGCCAGCAGCTTAGGACAGGGACCTTTCTACGAGCAGTACTTC. Combining the CDR3 with reference TRBV11-1 and TRBJ2-7 gives the whole variable domain EAEVAQSPRYKITEKSQAVAFWCDPISGHATLYWYRQILGQGPELLVQFQDESVVDDSQLPKDRFSAERLKGVDSTLKIQPAELGDSAMYLCASSLGQGPFYEQYFGPGTRLTVT.

The table lists this clone with a count of one. The chain employs TRBV6-5 and TRBJ2-7, with D possibly TRBD1 on 6 matching bases. This CDR3 is built from 13 residues. Germline values: CDR1 MNHEY, CDR2 SVGAGI. Trimming pared 2 bases from V and 2 bases from J, leaving 7 bases between. The CDR3 nucleotides read TGTGCCAGCAGTTACACAGGGACCTACGAGCAGTACTTC. This codes for CASSYTGTYEQYF.

The sample holds a few counts of this clone. V gene TRBV30 combines with J gene TRBJ2-1; 9 bases align to TRBD2. Per the germline V gene, CDR1 is GTSNPN and CDR2 is SVGIG (reference sequence). The CDR3 contains 12 residues. CDR3 sequence (DNA): TGTGCATGGGCGGGAGGGTACCTTGAGCAGTTCTTC. Its translation: CAWAGGYLEQFF.

This chain links TRBV5-1 with TRBJ2-5; 8 positions match TRBD1. CDR1 and CDR2 from the germline V gene are SGHRS and YFSETQ. This CDR3 region has 16 residues. J gave up 4 bases and V 1 base, and 9 bases lay outside the gene matches. The CDR3 DNA reads TGCGCCAGCAGCTTGAGTATGACAGGGGCTATAGAGACCCAGTACTTC. Translating gives CASSLSMTGAIETQYF.

This clone was recorded a few times. V is TRBV10-2 and J is TRBJ1-5; a possible D gene is TRBD1 (6 bases). The CDR3 consists of 15 residues. The V end lost 3 bases, the J end lost 2 bases, and 11 bases lay between the germline ends. Germline assignment: CDR1 WSHSY and CDR2 SAAADI. CDR3 DNA sequence: TGCGCCAGCAGTGATAGAGGGGGAGGCAATCAGCCCCAGCATTTT. Translated, it gives CASSDRGGGNQPQHF.

The chain recombines TRBV28 with TRBJ2-5; 12 bases fit TRBD2. The V gene's germline CDR1 is MDHEN and CDR2 SYDVKM. V dropped 3 bases and J dropped 1; count of bases not matched to a gene: 3. The CDR3 is made up of 16 amino acids. CDR3 residues: CASSFGLAGPQETQYF. CDR3 nucleotides: TGTGCCAGCAGTTTTGGACTAGCGGGACCCCAAGAGACCCAGTACTTC.

This clone was detected a few times. The chain recombines TRBV2 with TRBJ2-7; the match to TRBD2 covers 11 bases. V lost 8 bases, J lost 2 bases, and 11 bases stayed unmatched. This CDR3 comprises 16 residues. Germline loops: CDR1 SNHLY, CDR2 FYNNEI. This chain's CDR3 is CASGKVGTSGPYEQYF. The CDR3 region has the DNA TGTGCCAGCGGTAAAGTTGGGACTAGCGGACCCTACGAGCAGTACTTC. The variable domain in full, completed from reference TRBV2 and TRBJ2-7, reads EPEVTQTPSHQVTQMGQEVILRCVPISNHLYFYWYRQILGQKVEFLVSFYNNEISEKSEIFDDQFSVERPDGSNFTLKIRSTKLEDSAMYFCASGKVGTSGPYEQYFGPGTRLTVT.

The chain employs TRBV3-1 (or the pseudogene TRBV3-2) and TRBJ2-1, with 9 bases identical to TRBD2. V trimming: 4 bases; J trimming: 12 bases; junction bases outside the gene matches: 1. The CDR3 runs to 11 residues. From germline, CDR1 is LGHDT and CDR2 YNNKEL (reference sequence). The CDR3 spells CASSRAGGQFF. CDR3 sequence (DNA): TGTGCCAGCAGCCGAGCGGGAGGGCAGTTCTTC.

V and J are TRBV27 and TRBJ2-1, with 7 bases fitting TRBD1. The CDR3 is 14 amino acids. Germline V gene sequence: CDR1 MNHEY, CDR2 SMNVEV (reference sequence). After removal of 3 bases from V and 7 bases from J, the junction contained 6 bases not matched to a gene. This CDR3 reads CASSFGRGQNEQFF. As DNA, the CDR3 is TGTGCCAGCAGTTTTGGTAGGGGGCAGAATGAGCAGTTCTTC.